One sample yielded the 30 T cell receptor beta chains listed below, sequenced in a study of blood T cell repertoires in COVID-19. Profiling relied on immunoSEQ multiplex PCR, and the TCRdb table lists in-frame clones only, not all of them. The data show 100,000 or so clones, with around nine tenths seen just once and 3% held by the top ten. The sample comprised peripheral blood. All receptors derive from a man between 45 and 60 years old with active or convalescent COVID-19.

V gene TRBV12-3 or TRBV12-4 combines with J gene TRBJ2-4; D might be TRBD1 (6 bases). There are 11 residues in the CDR3. The germline V and J ends were trimmed by 5 bases and 14 bases, with 13 bases remaining between them. The CDR3 sequence is CASSVGTWKYF. The CDR3 DNA reads TGTGCCAGCAGTGTGGGGACATGGAAGTACTTC.

J is TRBJ2-1 and V is TRBV3-1 (or the pseudogene TRBV3-2), with 13 bases that match TRBD2. Germline loops: CDR1 LGHDT, CDR2 YNNKEL (reference sequence). After removal of 1 base from V and 8 bases from J, the junction contained 5 bases not matched to a gene. The CDR3 consists of 16 residues. The CDR3 DNA follows: TGTGCCAGCAGCCAAGGACTAGCGGGGGGCCGGGATGAGCAGTTCTTC. It encodes CASSQGLAGGRDEQFF.

V usage is TRBV18 and J usage is TRBJ1-2; 9 bases map to TRBD1. CDR1 and CDR2 from the germline V gene are KGHSH and LQKENI. Unmatched junction bases numbered 5, after V lost 3 bases and J lost 6 bases. The CDR3 consists of 14 residues. The CDR3 loop reads CASSPGQGTNGYTF. Written as DNA, the CDR3 is TGTGCCAGCTCACCGGGACAGGGCACGAATGGCTACACCTTC.

This rearrangement joins TRBV19 to TRBJ2-2; no clear D gene. Trimming left V 5 bases short and J 1 base short, with 5 bases between. The germline gives CDR1 LNHDA, CDR2 SQIVND (reference sequence). The CDR3 has 13 residues. The CDR3 coding sequence is TGTGCCAGTAGTCCCAGGAACACCGGGGAGCTGTTTTTT. It encodes CASSPRNTGELFF.

V and J are TRBV19 and TRBJ2-7; 8 bases align to TRBD1. CDR1 and CDR2 from the germline V gene are LNHDA and SQIVND (reference sequence). Germline trimming cut 5 bases from V and 1 base from J; bases unmatched to any gene: 7. CDR3 length: 15 amino acids. CDR3 nucleotides: TGTGCCAGTAGTGCGGACAGGGCACTATCCTACGAGCAGTACTTC. Translating gives CASSADRALSYEQYF.

The CDR3 reads CASSLTEGGDTQYF. The CDR3 DNA sequence: TGCGCCAGCAGCTTGACGGAGGGTGGGGATACGCAGTATTTT. The chain is built from TRBV5-1 and TRBJ2-3, with a possible D match to TRBD2 (6 bases). The germline CDR1 and CDR2 sequences are SGHRS and YFSETQ. V shed 1 base and J shed 6 bases, with 12 bases lying between them. The CDR3 runs to 14 residues.

The V call is TRBV28, the J call TRBJ2-5; 10 positions match TRBD2. CDR3 length: 15 residues. CDR1 is MDHEN, CDR2 SYDVKM, per germline. V lost 4 bases and J lost 5; bases outside the gene matches: 7. CDR3 sequence: CASSSMGLAQETQYF. The CDR3 region has the DNA TGTGCCAGCAGTTCCATGGGACTAGCGCAGGAGACCCAGTACTTC. The full variable domain, in which reference TRBV28 and TRBJ2-5 provide the parts outside the CDR3, is DVKVTQSSRYLVKRTGEKVFLECVQDMDHENMFWYRQDPGLGLRLIYFSYDVKMKEKGDIPEGYSVSREKKERFSLILESASTNQTSMYLCASSSMGLAQETQYFGPGTRLLVL.

The chain couples TRBV6-1 to TRBJ1-6, with a tentative D call TRBD1 (5 bases). Trimming took 3 bases from V and 7 from J, leaving 10 bases between them. Germline CDR1 reads MNHNS; CDR2 reads SASEGT. CDR3 length: 14 residues. The CDR3 loop reads CASSEWGLNSPLHF. CDR3 DNA sequence: TGTGCCAGCAGTGAGTGGGGCCTGAATTCACCCCTCCACTTT.

This rearrangement joins TRBV7-2 to TRBJ1-2; D perhaps matches TRBD1 (6 bases). V lost 2 bases and J 0 bases, leaving 22 bases between the germline ends. This CDR3 has 19 residues. CDR1 and CDR2 from the germline V gene are SGHTA and FQGNSA. The DNA of the CDR3 is TGTGCCAGCAGCTTATCCGGGACACTGAGAGGGGGTACTAACTATGGCTACACCTTC. It is translated as CASSLSGTLRGGTNYGYTF.

The chain recombines TRBV2 with TRBJ2-1; 11 nucleotides line up with TRBD2. CDR3 size: 15 residues. Trimming removed 8 bases from V and 6 bases from J; junction bases left unmatched: 9. Per germline, CDR1 SNHLY and CDR2 FYNNEI. The CDR3 region is CASRSSGGPANEQFF. As DNA, the CDR3 is TGTGCCAGCCGGTCTAGCGGGGGGCCGGCCAATGAGCAGTTCTTC.

The chain uses TRBV4-3 and TRBJ2-3; 7 bases are shared with TRBD2. Germline CDR1 and CDR2: LGHNA and YSLEER. Trimming cost V 4 bases and J 3 bases; bases outside gene matches: 4. The CDR3 sequence is 14 residues long. The CDR3 nucleotides are TGCGCCAGCAGCCGAGGGGACTATACAGATACGCAGTATTTT. It specifies CASSRGDYTDTQYF.

This chain uses TRBV2 with TRBJ2-7, with D possibly matching TRBD2 (6 bases). Germline lookup yields CDR1 SNHLY and CDR2 FYNNEI. Trimming removed 7 bases at V and 1 base at J, with 14 bases between. This CDR3 is 14 amino acids long. The DNA of the CDR3 is TGTGCCAGCATTGGGGACTCCTTTTCCTACGAGCAGTACGTC. Encoded protein: CASIGDSFSYEQYV.

The chain couples TRBV27 to TRBJ2-5; TRBD1 matches 9 bases. This CDR3 region has 15 residues. CDR1 MNHEY and CDR2 SMNVEV come from the germline V gene (reference sequence). J gave up 4 bases and V 6 bases, and 9 bases lay outside the gene matches. The CDR3 DNA reads as TGTGCCAGCAGACCACAGGGGGCGCGGGGAGAGACCCAGTACTTC. This encodes CASRPQGARGETQYF.

For the CDR3, the DNA is TGTGCCAGCAGTTTTAGGGTAGCGGCCTTAAGTCAGCCCCAGCATTTT. It codes for CASSFRVAALSQPQHF. The rearrangement joins TRBV28 to TRBJ1-5; D is unclear. Germline lookup yields CDR1 MDHEN and CDR2 SYDVKM. The CDR3 contains 16 residues. Trimming took 3 bases from V and 6 from J, leaving 18 bases between them.

Only one count was recorded for this clone. The chain employs TRBV5-4 and TRBJ2-7; the D gene is possibly TRBD2 (7 bases). Germline lookup yields CDR1 SGHNT and CDR2 YYREEE (reference sequence). Trimming took off 2 bases at V and 3 bases at J, with 12 bases between the two ends. The length of the CDR3 is 14 residues. In DNA, the CDR3 is TGTGCCAGCAGCTTTGGGGGGGCCAACTACGAGCAGTACTTC. It yields the protein CASSFGGANYEQYF.

The chain couples TRBV6-6 to TRBJ1-1; TRBD1 matches at 8 bases. CDR1 and CDR2 (germline): MNHNY, SVGAGI (reference sequence). The CDR3 runs to 15 residues. The V segment lost 0 bases and the J segment 8 bases; nucleotides outside the gene matches: 8. This CDR3 is CASSYSSGGRAEAFF. DNA of the CDR3: TGTGCCAGCAGTTACTCCTCAGGGGGCCGCGCCGAAGCTTTCTTT.

The chain couples TRBV7-9 to TRBJ2-2, with D possibly being TRBD2 (6 bases). Germline V gene lookup returns CDR1 SEHNR and CDR2 FQNEAQ (reference sequence). The CDR3 loop spans 15 amino acids. V lost 0 bases and J lost 4, with 9 bases in between. The CDR3 sequence is CASSLAQGGTGELFF. CDR3 nucleotides: TGTGCCAGCAGCTTAGCTCAGGGAGGCACCGGGGAGCTGTTTTTT.

The CDR3 DNA reads as TGTGCCAGCAGCGTAGAGGCCGGGGGGTCCTATGGCTACACCTTC. It encodes CASSVEAGGSYGYTF. The chain employs TRBV9 and TRBJ1-2, with D maybe TRBD1 (5 bases). Germline V lookup: CDR1 SGDLS, CDR2 YYNGEE. V was pared by 0 bases and J by 4 bases, with 13 bases between. The CDR3 is 15 residues long. Full variable domain (missing parts from reference TRBV9 and TRBJ1-2): DSGVTQTPKHLITATGQRVTLRCSPRSGDLSVYWYQQSLDQGLQFLIQYYNGEERAKGNILERFSAQQFPDLHSELNLSSLELGDSALYFCASSVEAGGSYGYTFGSGTRLTVV.

As to this clone: Within the sample, other DNA sequences also encode this same CDR3. The CDR3 spells CASSQDETGGQPQHF. The CDR3 region has the DNA TGCGCCAGCAGCCAAGATGAAACAGGGGGTCAGCCCCAGCATTTT. The chain uses TRBV4-1 and TRBJ1-5, with 8 bases fitting TRBD1. V shed 0 bases and J 6 bases; nucleotides not matched to a gene: 4. The germline gives CDR1 MGHRA, CDR2 YSYEKL. This CDR3 has 15 amino acids.

This chain uses TRBV7-7 with TRBJ2-5, with 10 bases lining up with TRBD1. CDR1 and CDR2 (germline): SSHAT, FNYEAQ (reference sequence). With 0 bases clipped from V and 7 bases from J, the junction kept 8 bases outside the gene matches. The length of the CDR3 is 16 residues. CDR3 sequence: CASSLAGGQGLGTQYF. CDR3 nucleotide sequence: TGTGCCAGCAGCTTAGCGGGGGGACAGGGGCTGGGGACCCAGTACTTC.

The chain joins TRBV2 to TRBJ1-4; 8 bases are a match to TRBD1. The CDR3 is 15 residues long. V shed 8 bases and J 3 bases; nucleotides not matched to a gene: 8. Germline CDR1 is SNHLY and CDR2 is FYNNEI. The CDR3, as DNA: TGTGCCAGCCGAGACAGGGGAGGACCTAATGAAAAACTGTTTTTT. It is translated as CASRDRGGPNEKLFF.

This chain connects TRBV7-2 to TRBJ1-2, with 7 nucleotides matching TRBD1. V lost 1 base to trimming and J lost 0 bases; unmatched junction nucleotides: 2. CDR1 and CDR2 from the germline V gene are SGHTA and FQGNSA. This CDR3 spans 15 amino acids. The CDR3 protein is CASSLGQGANYGYTF. In DNA, the CDR3 is TGTGCCAGCAGCTTAGGACAGGGAGCTAACTATGGCTACACCTTC.

CDR3 bases: TGTGCCAGCAGTTACTCAGGGGCGCTTGATGAAAAACTGTTTTTT. Translated, it gives CASSYSGALDEKLFF. The genes are TRBV6-5 and TRBJ1-4, with D perhaps matching TRBD1 (5 bases). Deletions cut 0 bases from V and 6 bases from J, with 11 bases between. CDR3 length: 15 amino acids. The germline V gene encodes CDR1 MNHEY and CDR2 SVGAGI.

The rearrangement uses TRBV14 and TRBJ2-5; 7 bases are shared with TRBD2. Germline-derived CDR1 and CDR2 are SGHDN and FVKESK. This CDR3 region has 11 residues. The J segment lost 14 bases and the V segment lost 1 base, leaving 4 bases of the junction unmatched. The DNA for the CDR3 is TGTGCCAGCAGCCAAGTGGGGGGGACCTACTTC. Its protein is CASSQVGGTYF. Using reference TRBV14 and TRBJ2-5 for the parts outside the CDR3, the full variable domain is EAGVTQFPSHSVIEKGQTVTLRCDPISGHDNLYWYRRVMGKEIKFLLHFVKESKQDESGMPNNRFLAERTGGTYSTLKVQPAELEDSGVYFCASSQVGGTYFGPGTRLLVL.

The CDR3 reads CASSLRTYTQYF. CDR3 nucleotides: TGTGCCAGCAGTTTACGGACATATACGCAGTATTTT. V and J are TRBV28 and TRBJ2-3; maybe TRBD1 (5 bases). The V gene lost 2 bases and the J gene lost 7 bases, with 7 bases spanning the gap. The CDR3 totals 12 residues. CDR1 MDHEN and CDR2 SYDVKM come from the germline V gene.

In its sample, this clone was seen once. V usage is TRBV27 and J usage is TRBJ1-2, with 9 bases matching TRBD1. Trimming cost V 5 bases and J 8 bases; bases outside gene matches: 6. The CDR3 runs to 13 residues. CDR1 is MNHEY, CDR2 SMNVEV, per germline (reference sequence). CDR3 residues: CASSPTGGLGYTF. DNA for the CDR3: TGTGCCAGCAGTCCAACAGGGGGCTTAGGCTACACCTTC.

This rearrangement joins TRBV15 to TRBJ2-6; unclear D gene. Germline CDR1 and CDR2: LNHNV and YYDKDF (reference sequence). The CDR3 runs 18 residues. V was shortened by 0 bases and J by 0 bases, with 12 bases between the two germline ends. DNA for the CDR3: TGTGCCACCAGCAGAGATGGTACCGGTTACTCTGGGGCCAACGTCCTGACTTTC. Encoded protein: CATSRDGTGYSGANVLTF.

This sequence joins TRBV18 and TRBJ2-3; D remains ambiguous. The germline V gene has CDR1 KGHSH and CDR2 LQKENI. This CDR3 comprises 13 residues. V gave up 4 bases and J gave up 1 base, with 6 bases separating them. Here the CDR3 reads CASSRAGTDTQYF. CDR3 bases: TGTGCCAGCTCACGGGCAGGCACAGATACGCAGTATTTT.

The V and J genes are TRBV5-1 and TRBJ1-2, with D possibly TRBD1 on 6 matching bases. Per germline, CDR1 SGHRS and CDR2 YFSETQ. Deletions cut 4 bases from V and 4 bases from J, with 11 bases between. The CDR3 consists of 13 residues. The chain's CDR3 is CASSRTASYGYTF. The CDR3 DNA reads as TGCGCCAGCAGCCGGACAGCCTCCTATGGCTACACCTTC.

A single count supports this clone. V and J are TRBV4-1 and TRBJ2-1; 7 nucleotides line up with TRBD1. With V trimmed by 0 bases and J by 7 bases, 6 bases remained unmatched. The CDR3 runs 15 residues. The germline V gene encodes CDR1 MGHRA and CDR2 YSYEKL. CDR3 in DNA: TGCGCCAGCAGCCAAGATAAGGGGGCGAAAAATGAGCAGTTCTTC. Amino acid sequence: CASSQDKGAKNEQFF.